This T cell receptor delta chain was recorded in a study of gamma-delta chains in newborns, infants, children. The wider study: Microbial exposure reportedly drives polyclonal innate γδ T cell expansion after birth.

TCRdb redid the clone calls on the reads with CATT. Of about 11,000 delta-chain clones listed, about 3.8% were seen once; the top ten hold approximately 9.3%. This clone rates as medium-sized. A far bigger clonotype differs at one base, so this is likely a read error. The source of this sequence is a child who was a newborn, infant or young child, either healthy, febrile or measles-vaccinated (not recorded which). The sequenced sample consisted of blood.

CDR3 nucleotide sequence: TGTGCCTGTGACGCAATCGGGAGAAGGGCCGATAAACTCATCTTT. It yields the protein CACDAIGRRADKLIF. This rearrangement joins TRDV2 to TRDJ1; D is uncertain. Germline values: CDR1 GEAIGNYY, CDR2 EKD. V was pared by 3 bases and J by 3 bases, with 16 bases between. This CDR3 has 15 amino acids.